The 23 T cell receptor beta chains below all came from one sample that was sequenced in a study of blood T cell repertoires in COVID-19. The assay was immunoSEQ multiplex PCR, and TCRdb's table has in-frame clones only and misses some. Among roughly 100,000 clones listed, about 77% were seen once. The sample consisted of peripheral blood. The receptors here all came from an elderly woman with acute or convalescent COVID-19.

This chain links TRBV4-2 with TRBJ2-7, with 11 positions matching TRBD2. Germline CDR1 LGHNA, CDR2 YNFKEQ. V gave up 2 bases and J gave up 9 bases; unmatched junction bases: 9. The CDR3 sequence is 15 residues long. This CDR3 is CASSQSSGGHTVQYF. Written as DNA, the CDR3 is TGTGCCAGCAGCCAATCTAGCGGGGGGCATACGGTGCAGTACTTC.

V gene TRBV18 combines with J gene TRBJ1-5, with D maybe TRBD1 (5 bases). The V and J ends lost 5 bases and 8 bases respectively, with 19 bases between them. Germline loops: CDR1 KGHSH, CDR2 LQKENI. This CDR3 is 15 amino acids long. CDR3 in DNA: TGTGCCAGCTCATTTACGGGAGCTACGGGGGAGCCCCAGCATTTT. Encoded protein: CASSFTGATGEPQHF.

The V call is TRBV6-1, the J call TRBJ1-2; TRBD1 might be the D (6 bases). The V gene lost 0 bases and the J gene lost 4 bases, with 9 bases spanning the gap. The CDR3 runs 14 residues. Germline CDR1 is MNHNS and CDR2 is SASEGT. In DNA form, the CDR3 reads TGTGCCAGCAGTGAAGCTGGGACACTCTATGGCTACACCTTC. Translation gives CASSEAGTLYGYTF.

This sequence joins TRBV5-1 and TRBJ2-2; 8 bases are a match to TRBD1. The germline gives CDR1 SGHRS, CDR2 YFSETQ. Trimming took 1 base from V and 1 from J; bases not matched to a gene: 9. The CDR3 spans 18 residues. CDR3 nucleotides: TGCGCCAGCAGCTTGTTCCCAGGGGGCGGTTTGAACACCGGGGAGCTGTTTTTT. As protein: CASSLFPGGGLNTGELFF.

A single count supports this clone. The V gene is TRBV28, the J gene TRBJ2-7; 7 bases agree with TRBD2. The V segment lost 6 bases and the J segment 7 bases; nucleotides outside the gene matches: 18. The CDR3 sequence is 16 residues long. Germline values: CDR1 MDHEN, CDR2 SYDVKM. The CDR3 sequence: CASRGWSSGYLKEQYF. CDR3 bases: TGTGCCAGCAGGGGGTGGTCTAGCGGATATTTAAAAGAGCAGTACTTC.

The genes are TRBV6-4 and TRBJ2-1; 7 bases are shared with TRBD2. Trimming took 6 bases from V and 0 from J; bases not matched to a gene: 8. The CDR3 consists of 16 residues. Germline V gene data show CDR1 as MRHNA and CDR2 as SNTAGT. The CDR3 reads CASSTGTTTSYNEQFF. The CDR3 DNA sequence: TGTGCCAGCAGCACCGGGACTACCACCTCCTACAATGAGCAGTTCTTC.

CDR3 loop: CASSGQRVRAYEQYF. The CDR3 DNA reads as TGTGCCAGCAGCGGTCAGAGGGTACGAGCCTACGAGCAGTACTTC. This rearrangement joins TRBV6-2 or TRBV6-3 to TRBJ2-7; D perhaps matches TRBD2 (5 bases). CDR1 is MNHEY and CDR2 is SVGEGT in the germline V gene. The CDR3 is made up of 15 amino acids. Trimming cost V 6 bases and J 2 bases, with 17 bases left between them.

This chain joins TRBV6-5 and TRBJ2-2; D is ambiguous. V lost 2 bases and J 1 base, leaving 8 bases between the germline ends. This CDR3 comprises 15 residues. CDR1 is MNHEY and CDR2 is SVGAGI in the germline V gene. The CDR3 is CASSYARMNTGELFF. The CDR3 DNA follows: TGTGCCAGCAGTTACGCGCGGATGAACACCGGGGAGCTGTTTTTT.

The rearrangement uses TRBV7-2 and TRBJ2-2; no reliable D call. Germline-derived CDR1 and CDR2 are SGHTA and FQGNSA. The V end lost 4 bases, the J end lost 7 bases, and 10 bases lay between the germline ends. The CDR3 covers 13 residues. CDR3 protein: CASSSSEVGELFF. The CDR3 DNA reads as TGTGCCAGCAGCTCGAGTGAGGTCGGGGAGCTGTTTTTT.

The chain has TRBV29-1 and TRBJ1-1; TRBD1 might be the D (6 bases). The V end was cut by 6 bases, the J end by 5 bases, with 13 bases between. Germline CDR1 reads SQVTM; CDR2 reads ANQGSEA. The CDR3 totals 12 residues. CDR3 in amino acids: CSVGAPGTEAFF. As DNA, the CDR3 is TGCAGCGTGGGGGCCCCGGGGACTGAAGCTTTCTTT.

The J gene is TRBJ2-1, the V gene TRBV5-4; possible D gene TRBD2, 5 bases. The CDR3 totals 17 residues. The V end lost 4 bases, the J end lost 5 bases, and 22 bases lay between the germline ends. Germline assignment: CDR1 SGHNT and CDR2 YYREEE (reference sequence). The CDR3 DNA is TGTGCCAGCAGCCCTCAGACCGGTTTCCCGGGGAACAATGAGCAGTTCTTC. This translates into CASSPQTGFPGNNEQFF.

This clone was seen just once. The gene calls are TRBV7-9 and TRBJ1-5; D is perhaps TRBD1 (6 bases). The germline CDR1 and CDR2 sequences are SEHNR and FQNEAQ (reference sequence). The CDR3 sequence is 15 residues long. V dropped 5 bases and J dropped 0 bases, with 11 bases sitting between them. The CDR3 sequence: CASSGDNYSNQPQHF. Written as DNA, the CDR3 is TGTGCCAGCAGCGGGGACAACTATAGCAATCAGCCCCAGCATTTT.

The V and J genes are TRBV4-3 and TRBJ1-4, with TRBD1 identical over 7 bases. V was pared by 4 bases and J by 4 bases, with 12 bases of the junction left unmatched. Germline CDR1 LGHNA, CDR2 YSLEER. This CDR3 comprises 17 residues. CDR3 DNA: TGCGCCAGCAGCCTTGGAGTATCGGCAGGGGGTAATGAAAAACTGTTTTTT. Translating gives CASSLGVSAGGNEKLFF.

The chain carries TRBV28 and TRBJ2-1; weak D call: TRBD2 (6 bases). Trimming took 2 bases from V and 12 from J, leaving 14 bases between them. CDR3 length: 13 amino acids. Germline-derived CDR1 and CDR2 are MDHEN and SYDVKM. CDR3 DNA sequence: TGTGCCAGCAGTTTAGAGGGGACTGTAAGGCAGTTCTTC. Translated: CASSLEGTVRQFF.

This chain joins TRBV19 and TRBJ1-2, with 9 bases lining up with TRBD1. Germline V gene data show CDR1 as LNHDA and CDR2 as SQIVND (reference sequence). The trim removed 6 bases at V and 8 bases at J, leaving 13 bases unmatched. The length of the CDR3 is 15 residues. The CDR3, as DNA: TGTGCCAGTAGCAGACCGGGACAGGGACTGCAGGGCTACACCTTC. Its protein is CASSRPGQGLQGYTF.

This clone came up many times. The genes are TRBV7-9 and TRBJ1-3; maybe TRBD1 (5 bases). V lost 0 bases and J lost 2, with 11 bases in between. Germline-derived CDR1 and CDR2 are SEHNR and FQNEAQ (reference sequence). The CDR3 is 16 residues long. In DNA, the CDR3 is TGTGCCAGCAGCTTAGCTGCAGGGATTGCTGGAAACACCATATATTTT. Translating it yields CASSLAAGIAGNTIYF.

CDR3 nucleotides: TGTGCCAGCAGCATAAACCCGCGGGGGATATACGAGCAGTACTTC. Encoded protein: CASSINPRGIYEQYF. The chain uses TRBV7-2 and TRBJ2-7; 7 nucleotides align to TRBD2. The CDR3 loop spans 15 amino acids. Trimming at V came to 5 bases and at J to 4 bases, leaving 11 bases not matched to a gene. Germline CDR1 SGHTA, CDR2 FQGNSA.

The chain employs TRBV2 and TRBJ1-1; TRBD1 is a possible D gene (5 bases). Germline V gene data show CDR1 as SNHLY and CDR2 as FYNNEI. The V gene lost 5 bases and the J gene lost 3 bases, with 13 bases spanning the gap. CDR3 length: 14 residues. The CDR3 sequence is CASSTDSSDTEAFF. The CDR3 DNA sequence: TGTGCCAGCAGTACTGACAGTTCGGACACTGAAGCTTTCTTT.

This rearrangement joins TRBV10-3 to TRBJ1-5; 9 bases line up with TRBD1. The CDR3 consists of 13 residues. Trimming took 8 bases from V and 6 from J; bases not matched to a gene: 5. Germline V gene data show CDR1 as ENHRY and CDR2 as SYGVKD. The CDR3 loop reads CAIRDRDGQPQHF. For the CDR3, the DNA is TGTGCCATCCGGGACAGGGATGGTCAGCCCCAGCATTTT.

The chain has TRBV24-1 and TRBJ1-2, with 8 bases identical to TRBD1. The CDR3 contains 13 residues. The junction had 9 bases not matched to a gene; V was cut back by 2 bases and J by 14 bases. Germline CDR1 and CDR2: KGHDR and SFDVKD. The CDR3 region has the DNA TGTGCCACCAGTGATTCCCCTGGGACAGGTTGGACCTTC. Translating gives CATSDSPGTGWTF.

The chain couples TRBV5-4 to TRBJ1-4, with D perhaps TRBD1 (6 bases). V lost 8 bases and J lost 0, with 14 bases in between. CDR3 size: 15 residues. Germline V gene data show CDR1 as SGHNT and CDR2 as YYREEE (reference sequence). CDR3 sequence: CASRSGGTTNEKLFF. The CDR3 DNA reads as TGTGCCAGTCGCTCGGGGGGCACAACTAATGAAAAACTGTTTTTT.

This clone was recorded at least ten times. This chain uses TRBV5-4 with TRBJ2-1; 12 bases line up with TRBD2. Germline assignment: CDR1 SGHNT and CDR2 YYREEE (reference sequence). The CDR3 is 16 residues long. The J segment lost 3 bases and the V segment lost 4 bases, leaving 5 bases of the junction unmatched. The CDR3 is CASSPPSGGDYNEQFF. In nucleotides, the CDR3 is TGTGCCAGCAGCCCCCCTAGCGGGGGGGACTACAATGAGCAGTTCTTC.

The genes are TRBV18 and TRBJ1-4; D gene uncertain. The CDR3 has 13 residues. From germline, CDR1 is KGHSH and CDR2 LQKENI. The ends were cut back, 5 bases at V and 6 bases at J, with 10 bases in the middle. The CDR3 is CASSGREDEKLFF. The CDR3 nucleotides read TGTGCCAGCTCAGGGAGGGAGGATGAAAAACTGTTTTTT.